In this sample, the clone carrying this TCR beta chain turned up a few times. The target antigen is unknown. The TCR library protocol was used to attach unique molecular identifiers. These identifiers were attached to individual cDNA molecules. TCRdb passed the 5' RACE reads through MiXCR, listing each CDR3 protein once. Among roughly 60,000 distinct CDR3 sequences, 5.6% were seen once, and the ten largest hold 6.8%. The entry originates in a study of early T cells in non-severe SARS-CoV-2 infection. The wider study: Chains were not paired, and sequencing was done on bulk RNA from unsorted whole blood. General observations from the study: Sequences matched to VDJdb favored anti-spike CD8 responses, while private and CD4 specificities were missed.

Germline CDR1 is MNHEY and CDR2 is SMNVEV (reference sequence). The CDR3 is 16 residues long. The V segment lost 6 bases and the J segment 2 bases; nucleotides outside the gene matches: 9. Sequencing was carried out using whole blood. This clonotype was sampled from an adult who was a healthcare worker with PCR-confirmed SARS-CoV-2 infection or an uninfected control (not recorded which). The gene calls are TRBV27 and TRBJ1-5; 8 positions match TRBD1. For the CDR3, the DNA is TGTGCCAGCAGCCCTTCGACAGGGGTTGGCAATCAGCCCCAGCATTTT. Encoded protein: CASSPSTGVGNQPQHF.